Relative to its sample, the clone carrying this T cell receptor (beta chain) is medium-sized. The entire patient cohort was treatment-naive prior to thyroid surgery. The entry originates in a study of metastatic and nonmetastatic thyroid tumors. The wider study: Repertoire comparison spanned blood and tumor or nodule tissue of malignant and benign thyroid patients.

This CDR3 is built from 15 residues. The germline V gene encodes CDR1 LNHNV and CDR2 YYDKDF (reference sequence). Trimming pared 5 bases from V and 0 bases from J, leaving 10 bases between. Per the study methods: CDR3 was compared across clinicopathological groups, and the resulting differences were used to build a distant-metastasis classifier for papillary thyroid cancer. Via MiXCR, TCRdb re-called the PCR reads. The V and J calls and clone size come from TCRdb's table, not from the authors' own analysis. The sample includes 43,000 or so clones, roughly 15% of them seen just once. The sample comprised blood. This chain links TRBV15 with TRBJ1-4, with D possibly matching TRBD1 (5 bases). This clonotype was obtained from a female donor with papillary thyroid cancer or a benign thyroid nodule (not recorded which). Some clones in this sample may be carry-over from other donors' samples. The CDR3 here is CATSYDRTTNEKLFF. The CDR3 nucleotides are TGTGCCACCAGCTATGACAGAACAACTAATGAAAAACTGTTTTTT.